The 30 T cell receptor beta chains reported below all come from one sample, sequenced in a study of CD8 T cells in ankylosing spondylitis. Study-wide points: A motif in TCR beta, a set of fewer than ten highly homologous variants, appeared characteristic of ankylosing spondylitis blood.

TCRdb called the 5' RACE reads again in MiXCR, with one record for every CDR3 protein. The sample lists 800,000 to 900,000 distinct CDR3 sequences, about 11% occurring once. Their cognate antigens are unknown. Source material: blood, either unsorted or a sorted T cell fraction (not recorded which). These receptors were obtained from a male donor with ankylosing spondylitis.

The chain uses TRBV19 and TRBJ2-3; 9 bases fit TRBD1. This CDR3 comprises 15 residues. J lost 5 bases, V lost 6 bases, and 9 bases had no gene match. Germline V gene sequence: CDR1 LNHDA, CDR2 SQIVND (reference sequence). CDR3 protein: CASSRFTGGVDTQYF. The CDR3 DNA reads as TGTGCCAGTAGCCGATTCACAGGGGGCGTAGATACGCAGTATTTT.

CDR3 nucleotides: TGTGCCAGCAGACGACCGGGACAGGGGGCGTATGGCTACACCTTC. The encoded protein is CASRRPGQGAYGYTF. V gene TRBV11-2 combines with J gene TRBJ1-2; TRBD1 agrees at 12 bases. The CDR3 contains 15 residues. After removal of 6 bases from V and 5 bases from J, the junction contained 7 bases not matched to a gene. The germline V gene has CDR1 SGHAT and CDR2 FQNNGV. Full variable domain (missing parts from reference TRBV11-2 and TRBJ1-2): EAGVAQSPRYKIIEKRQSVAFWCNPISGHATLYWYQQILGQGPKLLIQFQNNGVVDDSQLPKDRFSAERLKGVDSTLKIQPAKLEDSAVYLCASRRPGQGAYGYTFGSGTRLTVV.

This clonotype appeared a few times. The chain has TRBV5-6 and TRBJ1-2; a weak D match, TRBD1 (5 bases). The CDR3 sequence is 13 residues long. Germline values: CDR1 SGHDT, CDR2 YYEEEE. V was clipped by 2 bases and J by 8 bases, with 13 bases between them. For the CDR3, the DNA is TGTGCCAGCAGCTTAGGGACTTCCGCCGGCTACACCTTC. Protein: CASSLGTSAGYTF.

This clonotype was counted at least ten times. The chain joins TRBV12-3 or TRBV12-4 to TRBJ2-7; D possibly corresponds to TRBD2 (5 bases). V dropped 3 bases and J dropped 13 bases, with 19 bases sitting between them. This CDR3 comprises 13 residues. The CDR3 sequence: CASSFHGSEARYF. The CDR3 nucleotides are TGTGCCAGCAGTTTCCATGGGTCGGAGGCACGCTACTTC.

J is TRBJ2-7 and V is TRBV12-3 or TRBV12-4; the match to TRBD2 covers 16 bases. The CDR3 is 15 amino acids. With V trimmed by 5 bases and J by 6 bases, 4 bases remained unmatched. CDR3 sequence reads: CASSGTSGRAIEQYF. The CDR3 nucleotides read TGTGCCAGCAGTGGGACTAGCGGGAGGGCCATCGAGCAGTACTTC.

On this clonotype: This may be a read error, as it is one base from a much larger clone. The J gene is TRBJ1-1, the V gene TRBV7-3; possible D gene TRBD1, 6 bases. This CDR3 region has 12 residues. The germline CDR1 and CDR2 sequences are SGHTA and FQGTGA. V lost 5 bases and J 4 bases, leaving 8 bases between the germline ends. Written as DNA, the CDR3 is TGTGCCAGCAGCACAGGGACCACTGAAGCTTTCTTT. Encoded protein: CASSTGTTEAFF.

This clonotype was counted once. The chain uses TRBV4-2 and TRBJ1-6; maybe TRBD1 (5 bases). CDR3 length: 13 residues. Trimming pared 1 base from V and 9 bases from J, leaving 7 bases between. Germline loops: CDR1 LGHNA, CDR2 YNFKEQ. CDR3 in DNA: TGTGCCAGCAGCCAAGCCAGGGCTTCACCCCTCCACTTT. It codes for CASSQARASPLHF.

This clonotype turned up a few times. This CDR3 reads CASSVLGAGDTQYF. The CDR3 nucleotides are TGTGCCAGCAGCGTGTTGGGGGCGGGAGATACGCAGTATTTT. The chain joins TRBV7-9 to TRBJ2-3; tentative D call: TRBD1 (6 bases). The V and J ends lost 5 bases and 5 bases respectively, with 14 bases between them. The CDR3 has 14 residues. Germline V CDR1 and CDR2: SEHNR, FQNEAQ (reference sequence).

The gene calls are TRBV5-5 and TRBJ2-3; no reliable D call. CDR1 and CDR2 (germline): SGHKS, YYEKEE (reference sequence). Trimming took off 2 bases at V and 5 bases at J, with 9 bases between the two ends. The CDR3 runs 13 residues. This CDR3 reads CASSFSGRDTQYF. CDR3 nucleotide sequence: TGTGCCAGCAGCTTTTCCGGCCGAGATACGCAGTATTTT. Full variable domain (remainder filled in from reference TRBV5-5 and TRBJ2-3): DAGVTQSPTHLIKTRGQQVTLRCSPISGHKSVSWYQQVLGQGPQFIFQYYEKEERGRGNFPDRFSARQFPNYSSELNVNALLLGDSALYLCASSFSGRDTQYFGPGTRLTVL.

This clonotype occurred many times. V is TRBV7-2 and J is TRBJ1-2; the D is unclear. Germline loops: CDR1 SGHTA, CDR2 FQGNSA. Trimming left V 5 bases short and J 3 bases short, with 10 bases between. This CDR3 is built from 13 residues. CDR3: CASSRHGDYGYTF. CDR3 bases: TGTGCCAGCAGCCGGCACGGTGACTATGGCTACACCTTC.

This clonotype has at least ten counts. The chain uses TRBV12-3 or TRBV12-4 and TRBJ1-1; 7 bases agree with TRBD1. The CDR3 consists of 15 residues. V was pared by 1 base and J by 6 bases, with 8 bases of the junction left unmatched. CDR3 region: CASSLDQTGSPEAFF. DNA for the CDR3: TGTGCCAGCAGTTTAGACCAGACAGGGTCGCCTGAAGCTTTCTTT.

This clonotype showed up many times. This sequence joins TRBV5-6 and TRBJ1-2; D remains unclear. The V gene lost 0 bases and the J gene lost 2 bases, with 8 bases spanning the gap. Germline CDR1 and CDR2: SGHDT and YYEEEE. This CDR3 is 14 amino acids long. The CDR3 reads CASSLGQNNYGYTF. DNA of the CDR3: TGTGCCAGCAGCTTGGGCCAGAACAACTATGGCTACACCTTC. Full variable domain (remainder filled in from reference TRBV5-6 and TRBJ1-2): DAGVTQSPTHLIKTRGQQVTLRCSPKSGHDTVSWYQQALGQGPQFIFQYYEEEERQRGNFPDRFSGHQFPNYSSELNVNALLLGDSALYLCASSLGQNNYGYTFGSGTRLTVV.

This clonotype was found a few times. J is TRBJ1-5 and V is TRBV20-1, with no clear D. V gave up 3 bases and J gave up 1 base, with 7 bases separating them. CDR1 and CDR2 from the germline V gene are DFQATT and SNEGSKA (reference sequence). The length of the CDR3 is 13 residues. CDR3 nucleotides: TGCAGTGCTAGCGCAGAGAGCAATCAGCCCCAGCATTTT. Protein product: CSASAESNQPQHF.

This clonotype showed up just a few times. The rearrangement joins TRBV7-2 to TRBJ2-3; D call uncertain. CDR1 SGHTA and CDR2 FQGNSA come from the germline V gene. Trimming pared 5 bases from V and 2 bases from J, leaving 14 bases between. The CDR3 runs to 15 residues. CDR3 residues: CASSLQWGYTDTQYF. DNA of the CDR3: TGTGCCAGCAGCCTACAATGGGGATACACAGATACGCAGTATTTT.

The CDR3 bases are TGCGCCAGCAGCTTGGCCGAGGGGCCCGGGCAATGGCTGTTCTTC. Translation: CASSLAEGPGQWLFF. The rearrangement links TRBV5-1 to TRBJ2-1; tentatively, D is TRBD1 or TRBD2 (5 bases each). The germline V gene has CDR1 SGHRS and CDR2 YFSETQ. The CDR3 has 15 residues. The V gene lost 0 bases and the J gene lost 15 bases, with 22 bases spanning the gap.

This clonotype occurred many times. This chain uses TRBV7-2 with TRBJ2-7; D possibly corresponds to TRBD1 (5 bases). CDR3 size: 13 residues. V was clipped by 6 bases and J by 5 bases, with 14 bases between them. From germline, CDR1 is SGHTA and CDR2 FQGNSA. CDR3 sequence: CASRFTGTHEQYF. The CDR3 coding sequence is TGTGCCAGCAGGTTTACAGGTACCCACGAGCAGTACTTC.

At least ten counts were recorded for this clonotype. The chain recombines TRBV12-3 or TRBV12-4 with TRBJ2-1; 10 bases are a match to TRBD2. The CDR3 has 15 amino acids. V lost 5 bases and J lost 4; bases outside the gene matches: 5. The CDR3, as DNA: TGTGCCAGCAGTACGTCTAGCGGGAGTTACAATGAGCAGTTCTTC. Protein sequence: CASSTSSGSYNEQFF.

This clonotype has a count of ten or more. The DNA of the CDR3 is TGCAGCGTTGGGGGACAGGGATACGAGCAGTACTTC. It yields the protein CSVGGQGYEQYF. This sequence joins TRBV29-1 and TRBJ2-7; 9 bases agree with TRBD1. The CDR3 has 12 residues. J lost 4 bases, V lost 4 bases, and 2 bases had no gene match. Looked up from germline, CDR1 is SQVTM and CDR2 is ANQGSEA.

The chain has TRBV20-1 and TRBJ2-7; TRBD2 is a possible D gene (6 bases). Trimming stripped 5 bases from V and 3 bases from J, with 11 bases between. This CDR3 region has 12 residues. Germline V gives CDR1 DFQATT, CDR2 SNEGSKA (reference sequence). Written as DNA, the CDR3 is TGCAGTGCTTTCGGGGGTAACTACGAGCAGTACTTC. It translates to CSAFGGNYEQYF.

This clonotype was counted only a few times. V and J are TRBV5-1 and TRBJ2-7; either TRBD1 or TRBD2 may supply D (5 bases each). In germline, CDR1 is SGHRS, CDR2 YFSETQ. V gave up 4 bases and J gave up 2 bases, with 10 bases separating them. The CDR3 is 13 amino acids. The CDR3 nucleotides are TGCGCCAGCAGCATAGGGGACCCCTACGAGCAGTACTTC. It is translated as CASSIGDPYEQYF.

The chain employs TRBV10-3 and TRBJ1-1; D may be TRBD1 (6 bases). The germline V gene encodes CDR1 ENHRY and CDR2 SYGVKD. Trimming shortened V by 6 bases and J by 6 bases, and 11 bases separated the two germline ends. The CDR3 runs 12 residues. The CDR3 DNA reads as TGTGCCATCAGCCCTAGGGGGGCTGAAGCTTTCTTT. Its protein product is CAISPRGAEAFF.

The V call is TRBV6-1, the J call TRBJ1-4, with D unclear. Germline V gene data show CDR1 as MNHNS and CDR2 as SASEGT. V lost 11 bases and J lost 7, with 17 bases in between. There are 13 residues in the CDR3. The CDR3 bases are TGTGCCTCTAAAAGTCCGGGCAGTGAAAAACTGTTTTTT. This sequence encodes CASKSPGSEKLFF.

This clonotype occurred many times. CDR3 sequence reads: CSVKRENTEAFF. Here the CDR3 DNA reads TGCAGCGTGAAAAGGGAGAACACTGAAGCTTTCTTT. The chain is built from TRBV29-1 and TRBJ1-1; D ambiguous. The CDR3 is 12 residues long. The germline V gene has CDR1 SQVTM and CDR2 ANQGSEA. Trimming cost V 6 bases and J 1 base, with 9 bases left between them.

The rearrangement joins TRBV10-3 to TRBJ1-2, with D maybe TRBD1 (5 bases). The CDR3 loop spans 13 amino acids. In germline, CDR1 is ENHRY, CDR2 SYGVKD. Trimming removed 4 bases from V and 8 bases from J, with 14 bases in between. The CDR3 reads CAISGDRFGGYTF. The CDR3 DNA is TGTGCCATCAGTGGGGACCGATTCGGGGGCTACACCTTC.

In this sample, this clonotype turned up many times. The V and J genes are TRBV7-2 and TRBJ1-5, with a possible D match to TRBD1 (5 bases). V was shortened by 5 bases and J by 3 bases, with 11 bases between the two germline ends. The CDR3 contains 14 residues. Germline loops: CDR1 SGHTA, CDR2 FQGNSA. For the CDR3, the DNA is TGTGCCAGCAGCCCGACAGTGCACAATCAGCCCCAGCATTTT. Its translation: CASSPTVHNQPQHF.

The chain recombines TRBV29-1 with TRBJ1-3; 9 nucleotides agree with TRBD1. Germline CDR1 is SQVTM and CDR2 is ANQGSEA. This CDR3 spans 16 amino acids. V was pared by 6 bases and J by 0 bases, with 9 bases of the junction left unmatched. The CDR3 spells CSVRGQGSSSGNTIYF. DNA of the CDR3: TGCAGCGTCCGGGGACAGGGTTCCTCCTCTGGAAACACCATATATTTT.

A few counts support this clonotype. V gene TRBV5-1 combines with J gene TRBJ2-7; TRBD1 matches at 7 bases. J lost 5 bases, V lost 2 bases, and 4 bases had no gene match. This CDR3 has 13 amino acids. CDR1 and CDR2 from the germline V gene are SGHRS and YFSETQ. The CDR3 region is CASSFTGVNEQYF. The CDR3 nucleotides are TGCGCCAGCAGCTTTACAGGGGTGAACGAGCAGTACTTC.

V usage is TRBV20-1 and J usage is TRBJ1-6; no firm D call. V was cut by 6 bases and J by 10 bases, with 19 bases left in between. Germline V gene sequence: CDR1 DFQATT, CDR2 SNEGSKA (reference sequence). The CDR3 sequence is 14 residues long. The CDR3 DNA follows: TGCAGTGCCAACGGGGAGGGAGTACGCTCACCCCTCCACTTT. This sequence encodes CSANGEGVRSPLHF.

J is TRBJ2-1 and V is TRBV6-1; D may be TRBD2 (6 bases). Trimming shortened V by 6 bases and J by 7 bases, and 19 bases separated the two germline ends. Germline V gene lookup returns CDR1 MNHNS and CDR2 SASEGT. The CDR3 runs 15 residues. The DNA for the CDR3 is TGTGCCAGCAGCCGCGACCTGGGGGAGGAGAATGAGCAGTTCTTC. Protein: CASSRDLGEENEQFF.

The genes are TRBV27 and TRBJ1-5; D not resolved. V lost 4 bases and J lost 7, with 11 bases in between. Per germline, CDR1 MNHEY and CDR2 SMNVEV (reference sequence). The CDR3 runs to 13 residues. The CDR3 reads CASSSRVMQPQHF. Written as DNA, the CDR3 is TGTGCCAGCAGTTCACGGGTCATGCAGCCCCAGCATTTT.